These 7 T cell receptor beta chains were all obtained from the same sample, sequenced in a study of Ad26.COV2.S vaccination and SARS-CoV-2 variants. Method: immunoSEQ multiplex PCR; TCRdb's copy keeps in-frame clones and lacks some. The sample has roughly 350,000 clones, about 87% seen once. Treatment here: approximately 18 received Ad26.COV2.S at low or high dose, single or two shots; 5 received placebo; per-sample allocation not given. At day 63 after the first vaccine or placebo injection, samples were drawn. Sequences were derived from peripheral blood, sampled in a trial of Ad26.COV2.S vaccine versus placebo. Every receptor here comes from a person aged 18-65 years who received the Ad26.COV2.S COVID-19 vaccine or a placebo.

The chain couples TRBV29-1 to TRBJ2-1, with TRBD2 identical over 7 bases. CDR1 and CDR2 (germline): SQVTM, ANQGSEA. Trimming removed 4 bases from V and 0 bases from J; junction bases left unmatched: 3. This CDR3 is 14 amino acids long. The DNA of the CDR3 is TGCAGCGTTGTAGTAGCGGGCTCCTACAATGAGCAGTTCTTC. Translating gives CSVVVAGSYNEQFF.

The rearrangement links TRBV5-4 to TRBJ2-7; a weak D match, TRBD1 (6 bases). Trimming shortened V by 2 bases and J by 5 bases, and 20 bases separated the two germline ends. The germline gives CDR1 SGHNT, CDR2 YYREEE (reference sequence). This CDR3 is 16 amino acids long. The CDR3, as DNA: TGTGCCAGCAGCTTTCGGAGTGGCGGCAGGGGCAACGAGCAGTACTTC. Protein: CASSFRSGGRGNEQYF. Full variable domain (remainder filled in from reference TRBV5-4 and TRBJ2-7): ETGVTQSPTHLIKTRGQQVTLRCSSQSGHNTVSWYQQALGQGPQFIFQYYREEENGRGNFPPRFSGLQFPNYSSELNVNALELDDSALYLCASSFRSGGRGNEQYFGPGTRLTVT.

The rearrangement joins TRBV3-1 (or the pseudogene TRBV3-2) to TRBJ2-5; possible D gene TRBD1, 7 bases. Germline loops: CDR1 LGHDT, CDR2 YNNKEL (reference sequence). This CDR3 comprises 16 residues. V lost 0 bases, J lost 4 bases, and 15 bases lay in between. The CDR3 reads CASSQEIQGGRETQYF. CDR3 nucleotides: TGTGCCAGCAGCCAAGAGATCCAGGGGGGTAGAGAGACCCAGTACTTC.

The chain has TRBV7-2 and TRBJ1-5; no firm D call. The V end lost 1 base, the J end lost 8 bases, and 9 bases lay between the germline ends. Looked up from germline, CDR1 is SGHTA and CDR2 is FQGNSA. This CDR3 is built from 13 residues. In nucleotides, the CDR3 is TGTGCCAGCAGCTTAGGCCCTTTGGAGCCCCAGCATTTT. Translated, it gives CASSLGPLEPQHF.

The genes are TRBV7-9 and TRBJ1-2; D ambiguous. Per germline, CDR1 SEHNR and CDR2 FQNEAQ (reference sequence). V shed 5 bases and J shed 7 bases, with 23 bases lying between them. The CDR3 extends over 16 amino acids. The CDR3 loop is CASSPPATIPLGGYTF. CDR3 coding DNA: TGTGCCAGCAGCCCGCCGGCGACCATTCCCTTAGGTGGCTACACCTTC.

This chain joins TRBV3-1 (or the pseudogene TRBV3-2) and TRBJ2-3; 8 bases map to TRBD2. V was pared by 3 bases and J by 1 base, with 6 bases of the junction left unmatched. Germline V lookup: CDR1 LGHDT, CDR2 YNNKEL (reference sequence). The CDR3 consists of 16 residues. CDR3: CASSHERLARTDTQYF. In nucleotides, the CDR3 is TGTGCCAGCAGCCACGAACGACTAGCGCGCACAGATACGCAGTATTTT.

The chain is built from TRBV3-1 (or the pseudogene TRBV3-2) and TRBJ1-1; no clear D. CDR1 and CDR2 (germline): LGHDT, YNNKEL (reference sequence). The V end was cut by 4 bases, the J end by 7 bases, with 10 bases between. There are 12 residues in the CDR3. Here the CDR3 DNA reads TGTGCCAGCAGCCTAAAAGGGTTTGAAGCTTTCTTT. Amino acids: CASSLKGFEAFF.